This T cell receptor beta chain emerged from a study of T cell responses to AZD1222 COVID-19 vaccine. Findings and caveats of the study: Spike-wide vaccine-associated CD4 TCRs dominated at 160-218 and 743-854.

Sequencing used immunoSEQ multiplex PCR; TCRdb keeps in-frame clones, though not all of them. This table holds some 120,000 clones, about 90% found once. This CDR3 region has 13 residues. Germline V gene lookup returns CDR1 SEHNR and CDR2 FQNEAQ (reference sequence). V shed 5 bases and J shed 6 bases, with 13 bases lying between them. A note on this clone: Its antigen is as yet unknown.

V usage is TRBV7-9 and J usage is TRBJ1-2; D may be TRBD1 (5 bases). Source: peripheral blood, taken on day 0 of AZD1222 vaccination. This TCR derives from an adult in good health. CDR3 bases: TGTGCCAGCAGCGGGGGGACGGCGGATGGCTACACCTTC. This translates into CASSGGTADGYTF. Filled out from reference TRBV7-9 and TRBJ1-2, the complete variable domain reads DTGVSQNPRHKITKRGQNVTFRCDPISEHNRLYWYRQTLGQGPEFLTYFQNEAQLEKSRLLSDRFSAERPKGSFSTLEIQRTEQGDSAMYLCASSGGTADGYTFGSGTRLTVV.